This paragraph covers one T cell receptor (beta chain) sequence. No cognate antigen has been identified for it. No clone much larger than this one lies a single base away; base qualities are absent. Instrument on record: Illumina HiSeq 1500. The public reads were reanalyzed by TCRdb: fastp trimming at Q25, MiXCR alignment, in-frame beta chains only. Entries that share a CDR3 protein sequence are merged under the most common genes and DNA. The sample table records 250,000 to 400,000 distinct CDR3 sequences; roughly 25% of these occur just once. About an eighth of the sample goes to the ten largest clones. The CDR3 measures 15 amino acids from cysteine to phenylalanine. CDR3 DNA only is kept here, 45 bases in frame from base 1. V gives up 0 bases and J gives up 4 bases, and the segment between their germline ends measures 11 bases. The germline V gene supplies CDR1 SGHAT and CDR2 FQNNGV. This specimen's treatment or condition label, interpreted: in vitro stimulation with specific CMV peptide epitopes to enrich CMV-specific T cells.

This sample was taken from a study of T cell repertoires in cytomegalovirus infection (dated by TCRdb to about 2019). Looking at the study overall: Recently identified HLA-C-restricted CMV epitopes, whose presentation resists viral immunomodulation, were targeted by peptide stimulations together with well-studied HLA-B-restricted epitopes. Donor HLA type was relevant to the analysis, as public TCR beta signatures indicated carriage of CMV infection together with the matching HLA type. On the study overall, not on this receptor specifically: The ex vivo response was dominated by HLA-C-restricted CMV-specific TCR beta clonotypes, which also provided the single most frequent clonotype in two of eight donors. Cumulative frequency of public TCR beta family members discriminated carriers of CMV infection plus the relevant HLA type in this cohort and an independent 352-donor cohort.

The rearrangement joined TRBV11-2 to TRBJ2-3, and possibly TRBD1, on 5 matching bases. The sequence was obtained from a human donor in good health (CMV status not recorded). Some clones in this sample may be carry-over from other donors' samples. This specimen was cultured PBMCs, taken from culture after CMV antigen stimulation. In nucleotide form, the sequence is TGTGCCAGCAGCTTAGATATCCTAGGGGCAGATACGCAGTATTTT. Its translation is CASSLDILGADTQYF.